The sequence of this T cell receptor beta chain was determined in a study of T cell repertoires in cytomegalovirus infection. The germline V gene encodes CDR1 SEHNR and CDR2 FQNEAQ (reference sequence). This CDR3 is 13 amino acids long. V lost 5 bases to trimming and J lost 5 bases, with 12 bases between them. This clonotype was detected only a few times. Its antigen is currently unknown. One entry per CDR3 protein, called by TCRdb with MiXCR from the reads. This table holds under 300,000 distinct CDR3 sequences, around 20% found once. Here the sequenced sample was cultured PBMCs, taken from culture after CMV antigen stimulation. The V call is TRBV7-9, the J call TRBJ2-5, with D perhaps TRBD2 (6 bases). The TCR originated in a human donor in good health (CMV status not recorded). Some clones in this sample may be carry-over from other donors' samples. The CDR3 nucleotides read TGTGCCAGCAGCCAGGGAGGTGGGGAGACCCAGTACTTC. Protein sequence: CASSQGGGETQYF.